This TCR beta chain is drawn from a study of quantifying T cell responses using KT2 cells (dated by TCRdb to 2017 to 2019). For the study in its entirety: RNA was DNase-treated and reverse transcribed with TCR alpha and beta constant-region primers, mostly using SuperScript III. The efficiency of the T4 ligation step under optimum conditions was estimated to be greater than 8%. To prevent over-amplification, PCR2 was performed as a SYBR Green qPCR and halted at a predetermined fluorescence threshold. Points the paper makes about the study in general: This TCR sequencing study did not compare the pipeline side by side with other TCR sequencing techniques. Saturation in the detection of KT2 sequences was observed at very high KT2 spike-in numbers. The numbers of KT2 alpha and beta sequences increased linearly with the number of input KT2 cells across several orders of magnitude. KT2 sequences were still detected at the lowest spike-in tested, roughly one KT2 cell per 100,000 PBMC.

In the germline V gene, CDR1 corresponds to MNHEY and CDR2 to SVGAGI. The CDR3 holds 14 amino acids from the cysteine to the phenylalanine. Only the CDR3 DNA stays, 42 bases, in frame from base 1. Unmatched junction bases come to 6, with V trimmed by 6 bases and J by 4 bases. Receptors were amplified or captured by UMI-ligation and nested PCR. T4 RNA ligase 1 was used to ligate a single-stranded oligonucleotide containing the Illumina SP2 sequence and a UMI to the 3' end of the cDNA. PCR1 was run for 3 to 4 cycles (98 degrees C for 15 s, 69 degrees C for 30 s, 72 degrees C for 40 s), and an equimolar mix of RC1.1 and RC1.2, covering TRBC1 and TRBC2, was used as the beta primer. Starting at PCR2, TCR alpha and beta chains were handled separately, and sample indices and Illumina adaptors were added. The UMI comprised 12 random nucleotides, as two hexamers separated by a spacer, placed after an 8-base spacer. Libraries were sequenced on an Illumina MiSeq using v2 2x251 paired-end chemistry, with approximately twelve samples typically included per run. PhiX DNA at roughly 5-8% was added to each sequencing library to increase diversity. In the paper's pipeline: Raw reads were converted to FASTQ with bcl2fastq and were demultiplexed by dual indices with Demultiplexor. V and J genes were assigned by Decombinator through tag matching, with a single base-pair mismatch permitted. Collapsinator used UMIs to correct both sequencing errors and frequency errors arising from PCR heterogeneity. Decombinator identifiers were converted to nucleotide sequence by CDR3Translator, the sequences were translated to amino acids, and CDR3 was extracted using C- and N-terminal motifs. Each distinct KT2 TCR was counted as a cluster of KT2 sequences sharing one unique molecular identifier. TCRdb cleaned the public reads at Q25 with fastp, built clones with MiXCR and kept in-frame beta chains. Every CDR3 protein is listed once, alongside the most common genes and DNA of its rows. These V and J calls are TCRdb output, not the study's own analysis. Here the sample has roughly 50,000 distinct CDR3 sequences; over 9% occur a single time. The ten biggest clones cover 9.4% of the sample.

Known numbers of KT2, a T cell clone whose TCR had been sequenced previously, were spiked into unfractionated PBMC to test the sensitivity and accuracy of the pipeline. A range of KT2-to-PBMC ratios was set up by mixing KT2 cells into a fixed number of PBMC. This clonotype showed up just a few times. The clone's antigen remains unknown. Per-nucleotide qualities are absent, and no much larger clonotype sits a single base away. The sample comprised PBMCs spiked with cells of the T cell clone KT2. This TCR came from a human donor. The chain joins TRBV6-5 to TRBJ2-5, with 9 junctional bases fitting TRBD1. The CDR3 loop reads CASRPTGGRETQYF. The bases read TGTGCCAGCAGACCAACAGGGGGCCGAGAGACCCAGTACTTC.